These T cell receptor beta chains were read from a single sample in a study of blood T cell repertoires in COVID-19. The repertoire was sequenced with immunoSEQ multiplex PCR; TCRdb's copy has only in-frame clones and lacks some. This table has under 300,000 clones, roughly 90% appearing once. The sample was peripheral blood. These TCRs come from a woman aged 25-40 years with active or convalescent COVID-19. CDR3s include the opening cysteine and the closing phenylalanine or tryptophan. The D gene is left open where the match is weak. Size values are once, few and many counts, or a class for expanded clones, and some rows have none.

TGTGCCAGCAGCTTCGACAGGGGGCGGAAAGAGACCCAGTACTTC	CASSFDRGRKETQYF	few	TRBJ2-5	TRBV7-9	TRBD1
TGCGCCAGCAGCTTGCGGTCTAGCGGGGGCCGGGTCAGCACAGATACGCAGTATTTT	CASSLRSSGGRVSTDTQYF	.	TRBJ2-3	TRBV5-1	TRBD2
TGTGCCTGGAGCTTTTTACAGCCCCAGCATTTT	CAWSFLQPQHF	once	TRBJ1-5	TRBV30	.
TGTGCCAGCAGCCAAGGGGGCCTGGAGACCCAGTACTTC	CASSQGGLETQYF	.	TRBJ2-5	TRBV3-1/TRBV3-2	.
TGTGCCAGCAGCTTAGGGACAGGGGGGATGAATGAGCAGTTCTTC	CASSLGTGGMNEQFF	.	TRBJ2-1	TRBV7-3	TRBD1
TGTGCCAGCAGGAGACAGGGGAATAATGGCTACACCTTC	CASRRQGNNGYTF	.	TRBJ1-2	TRBV28	TRBD1
TGTGCCAGCAGCTCTGGGGCAGGGGCTGGCGAGCAGTACTTC	CASSSGAGAGEQYF	.	TRBJ2-7	TRBV7-2	.
TGTGCCAGCAGTGACTCGCCGGCGGGGGATGGCTACACCTTC	CASSDSPAGDGYTF	.	TRBJ1-2	TRBV6-4	.
TGCGCCAGCAGCCAAGTCCTCGTAGAATATTCACCCCCCCACTTT	CASSQVLVEYSPPHF	.	TRBJ1-6	TRBV4-1	.
TGTGCCAGCAGCGCAATCGACAGGAAATACACAGATACGCAGTATTTT	CASSAIDRKYTDTQYF	.	TRBJ2-3	TRBV5-4	.
TGCAGCGTGGACCAGGGGTTTCGCGGCTACACCTTC	CSVDQGFRGYTF	.	TRBJ1-2	TRBV29-1	.
TGCGCCAGCAGTGAAGTCGGGTCGAACACTGAAGCTTTCTTT	CASSEVGSNTEAFF	.	TRBJ1-1	TRBV10-1	.
TGTGCCAGCGTCGGGACTTTTACAGATACGCAGTATTTT	CASVGTFTDTQYF	.	TRBJ2-3	TRBV12-3/TRBV12-4	.
TGTGCCAGCAGCTTAAATGTGAGGATTACTAACTATGGCTACACCTTC	CASSLNVRITNYGYTF	.	TRBJ1-2	TRBV7-2	.
TGTGCCAGCACCGGGGGACTTGGCGGAAACACCATATATTTT	CASTGGLGGNTIYF	once	TRBJ1-3	TRBV28	.
TGTGCCAGTAGTATAGATACCAGGGCTGGCTATGGCTACACCTTC	CASSIDTRAGYGYTF	few	TRBJ1-2	TRBV19	.
TGTGCCAGCAGTTTATCGAAACAGGGGAAGGGCGGCTACACCTTC	CASSLSKQGKGGYTF	few	TRBJ1-2	TRBV27	TRBD1
TGCGCCAGCAGTGGGGGACAGGGGAAAAACATTCAGTACTTC	CASSGGQGKNIQYF	.	TRBJ2-4	TRBV10-2	TRBD1
TGTGCCAGCACCGAAGGCGGGAACCCCTCGGAGGAGACCCAGTACTTC	CASTEGGNPSEETQYF	.	TRBJ2-5	TRBV9	.
TGCAGCGTGGGGGCGCTGGGACAGTGGGATGAGCAGTTCTTC	CSVGALGQWDEQFF	.	TRBJ2-1	TRBV29-1	TRBD1
TGTGCCAGCAGTGCAGATCCCTCCGGGACAGGGGATGGCTACACCTTC	CASSADPSGTGDGYTF	.	TRBJ1-2	TRBV25-1	TRBD1
TGTGCCAGCAGTGAGACAGGATCTAGGGATTCACCCCTCCACTTT	CASSETGSRDSPLHF	.	TRBJ1-6	TRBV28	.
TGTGCCAAAAGACAGGTTAACGGAAACACCATATATTTT	CAKRQVNGNTIYF	.	TRBJ1-3	TRBV2	.
TGTGCCAGCAGCCGTCGAGCGGGAGTAAGCACAGATACGCAGTATTTT	CASSRRAGVSTDTQYF	.	TRBJ2-3	TRBV7-9	TRBD2
TGTGCCAGCAGCCAGGACTGGGAAAAACTGTTTTTT	CASSQDWEKLFF	once	TRBJ1-4	TRBV6-5	.
TGCGCCAGCAGCCAAGTTGGCACGGGGGTCTCTGGAAACACCATATATTTT	CASSQVGTGVSGNTIYF	.	TRBJ1-3	TRBV4-1	.
TGTGCCAGCAGTTCGTACCAGGGAGGTACTGAAGCTTTCTTT	CASSSYQGGTEAFF	.	TRBJ1-1	TRBV27	.
TGCGCCAGCAGCCCTGCCGACAGGGCCTACGAGCAGTACTTC	CASSPADRAYEQYF	.	TRBJ2-7	TRBV5-1	TRBD1
TGTGCCCTGTACCCAGCAGGGGGCGCCCAGGAAAAACTGTTTTTT	CALYPAGGAQEKLFF	.	TRBJ1-4	TRBV30	TRBD1
TGTGCCAGCAGTTTGGGGAGACTTTCCTACAATGAGCAGTTCTTC	CASSLGRLSYNEQFF	.	TRBJ2-1	TRBV28	.
TGTGCCAGCAGCCAAGAGAGTACACCCCTCCACTTT	CASSQESTPLHF	.	TRBJ1-6	TRBV14	.
TGCAGTGCTAGTCCACAGGGGGCTGAGACCCAGTACTTC	CSASPQGAETQYF	.	TRBJ2-5	TRBV20-1	TRBD1
TGTGCCAGCAGCTTGACTACAGGGTCAGCCCTCCACTTT	CASSLTTGSALHF	few	TRBJ1-6	TRBV11-3	.
TGTGCCTGGAGTGTCCACCTTCCCGGGACAGACCAAGAGACCCAGTACTTC	CAWSVHLPGTDQETQYF	.	TRBJ2-5	TRBV30	TRBD1
TGCGCCAGCAGCCTGGGGAGCGAAACCAATGAGCAGTTCTTC	CASSLGSETNEQFF	.	TRBJ2-1	TRBV4-3	.
TGTGCCACCAGTGATCCCCGGGGGGGCCCAGATACGCAGTATTTT	CATSDPRGGPDTQYF	.	TRBJ2-3	TRBV24-1	TRBD2
TGTGCCAGCAGCCCTAGCAGAATCTCTGGAAACACCATATATTTT	CASSPSRISGNTIYF	.	TRBJ1-3	TRBV7-6	.
TGTGCCAGTAATCTCGGGGGTTACTATGGCTACACCTTC	CASNLGGYYGYTF	.	TRBJ1-2	TRBV19	.
TGCAGCGTCCAGGGGGCGGAAGAGACCCAGTACTTC	CSVQGAEETQYF	.	TRBJ2-5	TRBV29-1	TRBD1
TGTGCCAGCAGGGGCACCCATAATTCACCCCTCCACTTT	CASRGTHNSPLHF	once	TRBJ1-6	TRBV2	.
TGCGCCAGCAGCTTGGGGGACAGGGGGATTGGTGGCTACACCTTC	CASSLGDRGIGGYTF	.	TRBJ1-2	TRBV5-1	TRBD1
TGTGCCAGCTTTAAGAGCTCCTATAATTCACCCCTCCACTTT	CASFKSSYNSPLHF	.	TRBJ1-6	TRBV28	.
TGCGCCAGCAGCGGGGGGGTTCAAGAGACCCAGTACTTC	CASSGGVQETQYF	.	TRBJ2-5	TRBV5-1	TRBD2
TGTGCCAGCTCACCGGGACAGGGAAGAAATGGCTACACCTTC	CASSPGQGRNGYTF	.	TRBJ1-2	TRBV18	TRBD1
TGCGCCAGCAGCCAGATCGGGGGAGACTTGAACACTGAAGCTTTCTTT	CASSQIGGDLNTEAFF	once	TRBJ1-1	TRBV4-3	.